A selection of T cell receptor beta chains follows, all from one sample in a study of T cell responses to AZD1222 COVID-19 vaccine. Here immunoSEQ multiplex PCR was the method, and the copy in TCRdb shows in-frame clones only, minus some. The sample includes 120,000 or so clones, around 85% of them seen just once. The sequences come from peripheral blood, collected on day 0 of AZD1222 vaccination. These receptors came from an adult in good health. Both conserved end residues are part of each CDR3. D genes are given only for firm matches. Where a row states a size, it is once, few, many or the class of an expanded clone; other rows omit it.

CASRLAGRTDTQYF | TGTGCCAGCAGGCTAGCGGGGCGCACAGATACGCAGTATTTT | 14 | TRBV6-5 | TRBD2 | TRBJ2-3 | NA
CASGHSSYEQYF | TGTGCCAGCGGACACAGCTCCTACGAGCAGTACTTC | 12 | TRBV6-5 | NA | TRBJ2-7 | NA
CASSFGDGYTF | TGTGCCAGCAGTTTCGGGGATGGCTACACCTTC | 11 | TRBV12-3/TRBV12-4 | NA | TRBJ1-2 | NA
CASTPGVSTGYTF | TGTGCCAGCACACCAGGGGTATCGACCGGCTACACCTTC | 13 | TRBV7-8 | NA | TRBJ1-2 | few
CASSYPDRGPPDEQYF | TGTGCCAGCAGCTACCCGGACAGGGGGCCCCCCGACGAGCAGTACTTC | 16 | TRBV11-3 | TRBD1 | TRBJ2-7 | NA
CASGPSYEQYF | TGTGCTAGTGGCCCGTCCTACGAGCAGTACTTC | 11 | TRBV12-5 | NA | TRBJ2-7 | NA
CASSLIRNTEAFF | TGTGCCAGCAGCTTGATACGGAACACTGAAGCTTTCTTT | 13 | TRBV5-8 | NA | TRBJ1-1 | NA
CASSQGGLDSNQPQHF | TGCGCCAGCAGCCAAGGAGGGTTGGATAGCAATCAGCCCCAGCATTTT | 16 | TRBV4-1 | NA | TRBJ1-5 | NA
CASSPTGTLVGTQYF | TGTGCCAGTAGTCCCACCGGGACCCTCGTTGGGACCCAGTACTTC | 15 | TRBV19 | NA | TRBJ2-5 | NA
CASSQEGSGANVLTF | TGCGCCAGCAGCCAAGAGGGATCTGGGGCCAACGTCCTGACTTTC | 15 | TRBV4-1 | NA | TRBJ2-6 | NA
CASSFQHGLEQYF | TGTGCCAGCAGTTTCCAGCACGGGCTCGAGCAGTACTTC | 13 | TRBV12-3/TRBV12-4 | NA | TRBJ2-7 | NA
CASSIAGSPGQPQHF | TGTGCCAGTTCGATCGCAGGGTCACCGGGCCAGCCCCAGCATTTT | 15 | TRBV19 | NA | TRBJ1-5 | NA
CASSLPYREQFF | TGTGCCAGCAGTTTACCCTATCGTGAGCAGTTCTTC | 12 | TRBV28 | NA | TRBJ2-1 | few
CASSWDRETQYF | TGTGCCAGCAGTTGGGACAGGGAGACCCAGTACTTC | 12 | TRBV6-2/TRBV6-3 | TRBD1 | TRBJ2-5 | NA
CASAQTGHQPQHF | TGTGCCAGCGCCCAGACAGGGCATCAGCCCCAGCATTTT | 13 | TRBV2 | TRBD1 | TRBJ1-5 | NA
CASSQESYGYTF | TGCGCCAGCAGCCAAGAAAGTTATGGCTACACCTTC | 12 | TRBV4-1 | NA | TRBJ1-2 | few
CASSSAGDYGYTF | TGTGCCAGCAGCTCCGCGGGGGACTATGGCTACACCTTC | 13 | TRBV7-2 | NA | TRBJ1-2 | NA